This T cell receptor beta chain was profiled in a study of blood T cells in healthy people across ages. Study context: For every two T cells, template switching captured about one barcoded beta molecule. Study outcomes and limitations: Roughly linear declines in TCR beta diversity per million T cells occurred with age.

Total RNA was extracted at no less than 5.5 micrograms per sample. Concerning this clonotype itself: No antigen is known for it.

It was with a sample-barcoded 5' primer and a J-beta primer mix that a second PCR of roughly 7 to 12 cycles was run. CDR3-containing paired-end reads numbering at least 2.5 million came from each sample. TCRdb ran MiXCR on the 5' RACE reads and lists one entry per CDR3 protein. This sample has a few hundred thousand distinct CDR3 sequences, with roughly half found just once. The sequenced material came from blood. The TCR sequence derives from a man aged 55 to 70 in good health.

CDR3 sequence: CASRSGRGFVDEQFF. DNA of the CDR3: TGTGCCAGCAGATCCGGGAGGGGGTTCGTCGATGAGCAGTTCTTC. This chain links TRBV6-2 or TRBV6-3 with TRBJ2-1, with 8 bases fitting TRBD2. Germline V CDR1 and CDR2: MNHEY, SVGEGT. J gave up 8 bases and V 6 bases, and 12 bases lay outside the gene matches. CDR3 size: 15 residues.